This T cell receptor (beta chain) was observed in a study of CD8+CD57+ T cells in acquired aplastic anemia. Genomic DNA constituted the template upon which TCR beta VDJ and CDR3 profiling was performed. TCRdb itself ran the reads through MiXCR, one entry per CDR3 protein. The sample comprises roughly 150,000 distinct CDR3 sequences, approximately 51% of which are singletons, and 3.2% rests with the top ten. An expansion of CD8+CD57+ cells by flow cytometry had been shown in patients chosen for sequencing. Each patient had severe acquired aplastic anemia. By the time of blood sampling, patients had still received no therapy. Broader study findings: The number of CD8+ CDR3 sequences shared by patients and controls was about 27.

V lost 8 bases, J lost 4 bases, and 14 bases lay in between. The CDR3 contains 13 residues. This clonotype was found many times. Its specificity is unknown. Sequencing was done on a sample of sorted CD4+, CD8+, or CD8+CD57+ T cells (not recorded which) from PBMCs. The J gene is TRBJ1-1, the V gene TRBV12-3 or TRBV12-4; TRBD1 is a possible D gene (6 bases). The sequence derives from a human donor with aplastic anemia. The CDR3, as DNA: TGTGCCAGCCAAATTAGGGGGGGCACTGAAGCTTTCTTT. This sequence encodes CASQIRGGTEAFF.